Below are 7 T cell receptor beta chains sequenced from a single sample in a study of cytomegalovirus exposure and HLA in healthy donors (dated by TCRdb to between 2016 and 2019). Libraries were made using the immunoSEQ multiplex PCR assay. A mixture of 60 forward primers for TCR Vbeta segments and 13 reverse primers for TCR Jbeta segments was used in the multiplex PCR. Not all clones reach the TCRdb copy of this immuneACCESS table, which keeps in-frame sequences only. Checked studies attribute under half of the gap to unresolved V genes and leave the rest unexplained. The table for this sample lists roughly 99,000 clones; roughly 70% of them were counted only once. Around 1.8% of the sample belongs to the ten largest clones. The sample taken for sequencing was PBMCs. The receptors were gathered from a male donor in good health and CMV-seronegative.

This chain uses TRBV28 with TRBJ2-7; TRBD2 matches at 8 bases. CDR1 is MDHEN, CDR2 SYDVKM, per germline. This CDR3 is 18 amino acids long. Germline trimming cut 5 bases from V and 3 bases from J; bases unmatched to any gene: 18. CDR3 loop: CASSPTLSSSGSVYEQYF. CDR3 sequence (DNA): TGTGCCAGCAGTCCAACTTTAAGTTCCAGCGGGAGTGTCTACGAGCAGTACTTC.

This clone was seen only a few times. The CDR3 sequence: CASSRTGGPETQYF. In DNA form, the CDR3 reads TGTGCCAGCAGCCGGACAGGGGGCCCGGAGACCCAGTACTTC. The rearrangement uses TRBV6-5 and TRBJ2-5; 11 positions match TRBD1. The length of the CDR3 is 14 residues. Per germline, CDR1 MNHEY and CDR2 SVGAGI. Trimming cost V 6 bases and J 5 bases; bases outside gene matches: 5.

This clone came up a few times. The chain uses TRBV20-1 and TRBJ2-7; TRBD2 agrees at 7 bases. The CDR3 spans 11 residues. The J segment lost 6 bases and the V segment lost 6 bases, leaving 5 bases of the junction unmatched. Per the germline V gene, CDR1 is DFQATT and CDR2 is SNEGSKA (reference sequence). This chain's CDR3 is CSANWGGEQYF. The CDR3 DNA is TGCAGTGCGAATTGGGGGGGCGAGCAGTACTTC.

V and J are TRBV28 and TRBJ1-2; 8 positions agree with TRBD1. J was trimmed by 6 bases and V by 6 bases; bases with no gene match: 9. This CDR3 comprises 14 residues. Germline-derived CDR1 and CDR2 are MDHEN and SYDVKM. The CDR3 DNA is TGTGCCAGCAGGGGCGAGGACAGGGCCAATGGCTACACCTTC. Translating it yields CASRGEDRANGYTF.

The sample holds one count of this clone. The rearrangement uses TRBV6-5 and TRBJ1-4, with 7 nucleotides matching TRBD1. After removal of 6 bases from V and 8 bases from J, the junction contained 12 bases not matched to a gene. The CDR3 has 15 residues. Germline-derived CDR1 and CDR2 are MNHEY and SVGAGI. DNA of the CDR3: TGTGCCAGCAGCAAGTTAGTGGCAGGGGGGGAAAAACTGTTTTTT. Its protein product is CASSKLVAGGEKLFF.

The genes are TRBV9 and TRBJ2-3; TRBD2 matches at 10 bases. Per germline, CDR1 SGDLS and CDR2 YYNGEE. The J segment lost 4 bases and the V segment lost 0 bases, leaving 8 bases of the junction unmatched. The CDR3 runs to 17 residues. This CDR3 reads CASSVGLAGGASDTQYF. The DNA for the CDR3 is TGTGCCAGCAGCGTAGGATTAGCGGGAGGAGCGTCAGATACGCAGTATTTT.

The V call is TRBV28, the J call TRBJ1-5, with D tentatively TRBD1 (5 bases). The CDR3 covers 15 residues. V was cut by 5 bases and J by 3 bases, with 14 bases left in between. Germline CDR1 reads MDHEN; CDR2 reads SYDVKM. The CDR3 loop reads CASSPDSHPNQPQHF. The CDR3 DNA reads TGTGCCAGCAGTCCCGACAGCCACCCCAATCAGCCCCAGCATTTT.